This T cell receptor beta chain was identified during a study of cytomegalovirus exposure and HLA in healthy donors. Study-level points and caveats: Association of a missense DCLRE1C variant with TCR beta V- and J-gene trimming was reported in a later analysis.

This CDR3 contains 13 residues. Germline values: CDR1 LNHDA, CDR2 SQIVND (reference sequence). The J segment lost 6 bases and the V segment lost 6 bases, leaving 5 bases of the junction unmatched. To note about this clone: Its antigen is undetermined.

Researchers ran the PCR with 60 Vbeta and 13 Jbeta primers. Clones were sequenced by immunoSEQ multiplex PCR, and TCRdb holds only the in-frame ones, with some missing. The repertoire consists of some 150,000 clones, with nearly 80% occurring once and the leading ten covering about 9.5%. Input material: PBMCs. The chain employs TRBV19 and TRBJ2-1; 7 positions match TRBD1. The receptor was derived from a man aged 18 to 29 in good health and CMV-seropositive. CDR3 coding DNA: TGTGCCAGTAGCCGGGGACAGCCCAATGAGCAGTTCTTC. Its translation: CASSRGQPNEQFF.